The rows below give T cell receptor beta chains drawn from one sample of a study of CD8 T cells in Susac syndrome. TCRdb re-derived calls from the immunoSEQ multiplex PCR reads in MiXCR, one entry per CDR3 protein. The table has about 80,000 distinct CDR3 sequences, roughly 93% seen once. Sequenced material: CD8+ T cells from PBMCs. These receptor sequences come from a human donor in good health. Both conserved end residues are part of each CDR3. The D gene is left open where the match is weak.

TRBJ2-1,TRBV27,-,-,CASSLFLLGRGYNEQFF
TRBJ2-1,TRBV23-1,TRBD1,TGCGCCAGCAGTCAATATCGTATGCGGACAGGGGGATACTACAATGAGCAGTTCTTC,CASSQYRMRTGGYYNEQFF
TRBJ1-6,TRBV3-1,-,TGTGCCAGCAGCCCCGGCCACCTTTGGACAGCTAATTCACCCCTCCACTTT,CASSPGHLWTANSPLHF
TRBJ2-7,TRBV4-3,-,TGCGCCAGCAGCCGAGGGTCGGAGCAGTACTTC,CASSRGSEQYF
TRBJ1-1,TRBV5-6,TRBD1,TGTGCCAGCAGCTTGGGGAGGCCAGGGGGGCCAAGGAACACTGAAGCTTTCTTT,CASSLGRPGGPRNTEAFF
TRBJ2-7,TRBV27,-,TGTGCCAGCCGGGACGGACAGTCCTACGAGCAGTACTTC,CASRDGQSYEQYF
TRBJ2-1,TRBV7-7,TRBD1,TGTGCTAGCAGCCCCGGGACAGGCTACAATGAGCAGTTCTTC,CASSPGTGYNEQFF
TRBJ1-5,TRBV7-8,TRBD1,TGTGCCAGCAGCTCTAATCCAGGGGGCGGTCAGCCCCAGCATTTT,CASSSNPGGGQPQHF
TRBJ2-1,TRBV9,-,TGTGCCAGCAGCGAGAGCCTTAGGAGCTCCTACAATGAGCAGTTCTTC,CASSESLRSSYNEQFF
TRBJ2-1,TRBV4-1,-,TGCGCCAGCAGCCAAGGATCCGGATGGGGAGATGAGCAGTTCTTC,CASSQGSGWGDEQFF